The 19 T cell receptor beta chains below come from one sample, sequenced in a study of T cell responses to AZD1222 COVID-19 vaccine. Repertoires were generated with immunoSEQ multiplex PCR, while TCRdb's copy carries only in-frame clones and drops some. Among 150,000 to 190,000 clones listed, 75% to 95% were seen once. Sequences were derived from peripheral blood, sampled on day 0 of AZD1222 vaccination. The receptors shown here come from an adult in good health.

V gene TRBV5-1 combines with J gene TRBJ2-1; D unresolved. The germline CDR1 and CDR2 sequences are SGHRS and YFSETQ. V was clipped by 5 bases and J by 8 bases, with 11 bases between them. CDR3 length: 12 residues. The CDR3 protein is CASRETGDEQFF. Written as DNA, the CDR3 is TGCGCCAGCAGGGAGACCGGCGATGAGCAGTTCTTC.

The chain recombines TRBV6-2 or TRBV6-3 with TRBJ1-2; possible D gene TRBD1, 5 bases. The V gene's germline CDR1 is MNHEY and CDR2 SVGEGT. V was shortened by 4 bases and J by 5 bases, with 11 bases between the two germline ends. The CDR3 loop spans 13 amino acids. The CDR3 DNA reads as TGTGCCAGCAGTTCCGATCAGGGTTATGGCTACACCTTC. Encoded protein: CASSSDQGYGYTF.

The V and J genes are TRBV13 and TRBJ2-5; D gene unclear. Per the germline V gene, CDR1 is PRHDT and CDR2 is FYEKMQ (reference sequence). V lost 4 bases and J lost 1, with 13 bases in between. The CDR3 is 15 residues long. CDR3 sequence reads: CASSSRGRSQETQYF. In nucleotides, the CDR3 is TGTGCCAGCAGCTCCCGAGGCAGAAGCCAAGAGACCCAGTACTTC.

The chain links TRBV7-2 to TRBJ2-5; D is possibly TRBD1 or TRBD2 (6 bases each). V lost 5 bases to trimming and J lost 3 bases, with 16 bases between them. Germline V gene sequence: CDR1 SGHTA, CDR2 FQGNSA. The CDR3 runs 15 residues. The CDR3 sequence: CASSPFGRGEETQYF. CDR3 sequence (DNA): TGTGCCAGCAGCCCGTTTGGTAGGGGGGAAGAGACCCAGTACTTC.

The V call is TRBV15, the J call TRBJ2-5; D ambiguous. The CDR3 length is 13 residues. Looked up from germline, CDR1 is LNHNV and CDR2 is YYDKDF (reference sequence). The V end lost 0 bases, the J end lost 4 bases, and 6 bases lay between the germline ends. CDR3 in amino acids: CATSRDPIETQYF. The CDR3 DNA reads TGTGCCACCAGCAGAGATCCAATAGAGACCCAGTACTTC.

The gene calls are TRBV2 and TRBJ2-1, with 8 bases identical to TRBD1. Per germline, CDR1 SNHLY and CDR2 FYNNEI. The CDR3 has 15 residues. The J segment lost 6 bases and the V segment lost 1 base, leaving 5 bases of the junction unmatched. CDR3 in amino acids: CASSEGPRGRNEQFF. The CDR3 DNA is TGTGCCAGCAGTGAAGGCCCCAGGGGGCGCAATGAGCAGTTCTTC. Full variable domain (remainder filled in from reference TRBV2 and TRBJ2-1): EPEVTQTPSHQVTQMGQEVILRCVPISNHLYFYWYRQILGQKVEFLVSFYNNEISEKSEIFDDQFSVERPDGSNFTLKIRSTKLEDSAMYFCASSEGPRGRNEQFFGPGTRLTVL.

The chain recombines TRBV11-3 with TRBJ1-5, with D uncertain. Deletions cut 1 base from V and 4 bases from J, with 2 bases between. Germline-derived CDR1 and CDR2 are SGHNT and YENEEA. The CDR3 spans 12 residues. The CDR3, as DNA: TGTGCCAGCAGCTTAGGGAATCAGCCCCAGCATTTT. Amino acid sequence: CASSLGNQPQHF.

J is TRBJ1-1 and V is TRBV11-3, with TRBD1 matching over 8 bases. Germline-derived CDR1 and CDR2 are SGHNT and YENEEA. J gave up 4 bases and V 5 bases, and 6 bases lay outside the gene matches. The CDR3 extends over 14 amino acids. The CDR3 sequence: CASSDSDRGTEAFF. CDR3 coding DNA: TGTGCCAGCAGCGACTCCGACAGGGGCACTGAAGCTTTCTTT.

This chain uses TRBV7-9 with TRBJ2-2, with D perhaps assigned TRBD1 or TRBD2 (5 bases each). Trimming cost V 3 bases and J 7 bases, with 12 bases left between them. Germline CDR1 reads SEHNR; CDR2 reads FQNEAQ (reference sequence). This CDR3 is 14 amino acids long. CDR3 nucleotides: TGTGCCAGCAGCTTTCCCGGGACGTTCGGGGAGCTGTTTTTT. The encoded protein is CASSFPGTFGELFF.

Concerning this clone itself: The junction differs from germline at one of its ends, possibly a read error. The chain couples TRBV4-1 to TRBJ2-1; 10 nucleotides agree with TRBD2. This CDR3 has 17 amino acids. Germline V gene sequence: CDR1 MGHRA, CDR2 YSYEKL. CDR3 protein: CASSQAPSGSDHNEQLF. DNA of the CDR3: TGCGCCAGCAGCCAAGCGCCTAGCGGGAGTGACCACAATGAGCAGCTCTTC.

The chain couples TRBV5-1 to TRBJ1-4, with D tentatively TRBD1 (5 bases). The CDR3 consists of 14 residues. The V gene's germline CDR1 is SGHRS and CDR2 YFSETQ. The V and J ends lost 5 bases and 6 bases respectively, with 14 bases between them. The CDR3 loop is CASSSGHMDEKLFF. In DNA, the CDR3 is TGCGCCAGCAGTTCAGGGCATATGGATGAAAAACTGTTTTTT.

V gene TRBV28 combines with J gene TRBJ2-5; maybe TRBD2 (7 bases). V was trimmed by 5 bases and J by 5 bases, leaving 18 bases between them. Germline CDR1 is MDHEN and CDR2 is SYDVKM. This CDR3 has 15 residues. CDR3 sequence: CASSRRRGLGETQYF. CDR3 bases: TGTGCCAGCAGTCGCAGGCGGGGGCTGGGGGAGACCCAGTACTTC.

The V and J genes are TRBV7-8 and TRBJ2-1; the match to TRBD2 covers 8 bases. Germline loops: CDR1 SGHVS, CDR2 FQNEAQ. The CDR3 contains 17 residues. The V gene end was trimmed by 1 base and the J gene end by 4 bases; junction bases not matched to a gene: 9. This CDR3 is CASSLVESLAGYNEQFF. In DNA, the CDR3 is TGTGCCAGCAGCTTAGTAGAGAGTCTAGCGGGTTACAATGAGCAGTTCTTC.

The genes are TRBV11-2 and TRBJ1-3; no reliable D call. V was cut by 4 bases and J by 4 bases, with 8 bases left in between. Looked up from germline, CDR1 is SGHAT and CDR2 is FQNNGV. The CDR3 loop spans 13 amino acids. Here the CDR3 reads CASSSDFGNTIYF. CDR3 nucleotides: TGTGCCAGCAGCTCCGACTTCGGAAACACCATATATTTT.

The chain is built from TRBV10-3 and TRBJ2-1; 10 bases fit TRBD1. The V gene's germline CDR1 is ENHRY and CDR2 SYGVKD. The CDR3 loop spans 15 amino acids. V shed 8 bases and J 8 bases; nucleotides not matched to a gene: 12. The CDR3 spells CAILRTGQGSDEQFF. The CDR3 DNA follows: TGTGCCATCCTCCGTACGGGACAGGGGAGCGATGAGCAGTTCTTC.

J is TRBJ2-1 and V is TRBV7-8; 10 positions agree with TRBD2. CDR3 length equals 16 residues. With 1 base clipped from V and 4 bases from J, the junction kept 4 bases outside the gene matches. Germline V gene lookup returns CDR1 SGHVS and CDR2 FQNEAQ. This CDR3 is CASSLEGLAFYNEQFF. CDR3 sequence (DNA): TGTGCCAGCAGCTTAGAGGGACTAGCGTTTTACAATGAGCAGTTCTTC.

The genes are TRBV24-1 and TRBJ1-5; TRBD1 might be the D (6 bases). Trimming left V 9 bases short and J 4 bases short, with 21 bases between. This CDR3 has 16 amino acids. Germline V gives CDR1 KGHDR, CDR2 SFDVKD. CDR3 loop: CATHPGGAAGNQPQHF. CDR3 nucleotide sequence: TGTGCCACCCACCCCGGGGGGGCTGCGGGAAATCAGCCCCAGCATTTT.

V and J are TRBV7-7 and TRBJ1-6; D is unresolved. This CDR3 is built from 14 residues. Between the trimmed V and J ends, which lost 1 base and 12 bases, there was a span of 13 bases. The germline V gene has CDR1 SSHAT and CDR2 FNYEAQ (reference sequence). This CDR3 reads CASSLEARYGPLHF. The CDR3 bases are TGTGCCAGCAGCTTAGAGGCCCGATATGGACCCCTCCACTTT.

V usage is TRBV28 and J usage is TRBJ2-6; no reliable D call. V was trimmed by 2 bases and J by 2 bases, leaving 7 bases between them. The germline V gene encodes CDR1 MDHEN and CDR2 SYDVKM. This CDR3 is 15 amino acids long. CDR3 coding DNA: TGTGCCAGCAGTTTACGGGTGACTGGGGCCAACGTCCTGACTTTC. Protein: CASSLRVTGANVLTF.